This TCR beta chain was sequenced for a study of cytomegalovirus exposure and HLA in healthy donors (dated by TCRdb to 2015 to 2018). Looking at the study overall: In an earlier analysis of 587 of the donors, roughly 300 Gb of sequence data and 90 million to 120 million unique TCR beta sequences from 150 million to 200 million T cells were reported. Every repertoire in the discovery cohort had been generated on one and the same sequencing platform. Rather than drawing on any new phenotypic data, the later analysis identified candidate immune exposures from TCR beta sequences and the way those sequences occurred across donors. The number of donors typed differed by locus, with roughly 629-640 for A, B, C, DRB1 and DQB1, about 500 for DQA1, nearly 610 for DPA1, and about 450 for DPB1. Four to six DR-DQ haplotypes were handled as single units for association and clustering because linkage in the cohort was strong. The study aimed to test whether signatures of past pathogen exposure could be identified by cataloging public T cell receptors. To decide whether each TCR beta V gene segment behaved as functional or pseudogenic, an earlier analysis of approximately 600 of the donors relied on high-throughput TCR beta sequencing. On average, around 240,000 unique TCR beta nucleotide sequences were sequenced per donor among 398 genotyped donors of the cohort, with roughly 18% of those sequences being non-productive. Besides the first cohort of roughly 660 subjects, a separate validation cohort made up of 120 different subjects was used. Donor age, sex, ethnicity and CMV serostatus were compiled together with the repertoire data. An early release that covered fewer than 750 HLA-typed donors contained approximately 290 gigabases of sequencing data and 85 million to 100 million unique TCR sequences. HLA typing included class I and class II loci at four-digit resolution. A later analysis re-examined previously published TCR beta repertoires from 600 to 700 donors and added high-resolution HLA genotyping to investigate patterns of TCR occurrence. Among the roughly 400 genotyped donors, under 90% belonged to the genetic ancestry cluster associated with self-reported Caucasian donors. The study combined high-throughput TCR immunosequencing, statistical association of individual TCRs with disease status, and machine learning to predict cytomegalovirus infection status. Genome-wide SNP genotypes for about three fifths of the roughly 670 donors were used in a later genetic analysis, which treated that subset as a discovery cohort. Using immunosequencing, the study profiled T cell repertoires from 666 subjects and related those repertoires to cytomegalovirus serostatus.

The cohort consisted of 666 healthy bone marrow donors. At the time of sampling, all cohort members were nominally healthy, though unrecorded immune exposures were likely present. The donor was CMV seronegative and was included in the group of about 400 seronegative cohort members. A peripheral blood sample was provided by each donor, and peripheral blood mononuclear cells were used for TCR beta sequencing. Genomic DNA extraction from the blood cell samples was performed with the Qiagen DNeasy Blood Extraction Kit. With respect to this clone: The specificity of this receptor is unknown.

The paper's findings and limits, for the study overall: It was suggested by the authors that the approach could potentially be generalized to other disease states and immunological phenotypes. A later analysis associated about 18,000 TCR beta sequences with specific HLA alleles at a false discovery rate of 0.05. Most TCR sequences were observed very rarely across donors, whereas some public TCRs were present in many individuals. HLA typing was unavailable for some donors at each locus, so association tests used only the typed subset. In an earlier analysis of around 600 of the donors, most TCR beta V segments were observed in productive rearrangements about 90% or about 30% of the time, broadly matching IMGT annotations. A later analysis reported that several top co-occurrence clusters appeared linked to parvovirus B19, influenza, CMV and Epstein-Barr virus. A later genetic analysis associated a missense DCLRE1C variant with V-gene and J-gene trimming of TCR beta chains, and an independent cohort replicated the association. When HLA alleles, especially DR and DQ, strongly co-occurred, TCR associations were difficult to assign to individual alleles. The study gave a list of under 200 TCR beta chains associated with cytomegalovirus. A later genetic analysis reported fewer N-insertions in productive TCRs among donors in an Asian-associated ancestry cluster than the roughly 720-donor mean. A later analysis found that TCR association rates varied across HLA loci, with DRB1 alleles showing the most associated TCRs and HLA-C alleles the fewest. The earlier analysis of 587 of the donors excluded 15 to 20 rarely observed V segments, including chromosome 9 orphons, because counts were too low. According to a later analysis, most CMV-associated TCR beta chains appeared to be HLA-restricted, and the HLA associations seemed to be driven largely by CMV exposure. Correlated functional status among segregating V segments might reflect linkage disequilibrium, but an unknown experimental factor could not be ruled out. The sequencing pipeline was judged likely to have produced a cluster of highly shared sequence variants as a technical artifact. In both the original and validation cohorts, the classifier was reported to diagnose cytomegalovirus status with high specificity and sensitivity. In a later analysis, HLA-associated TCR beta chains showed more clonal expansion and lower generation probabilities than non-associated chains that were equally common. A few of the identified cytomegalovirus-associated TCR beta chains were confirmed in vitro to be specific for cytomegalovirus antigens. Only TCR beta chains were sequenced in this cohort, and the absence of alpha or paired-chain data limited detectable features. Roughly uniform sequencing depth across donors was assumed in presence/absence analyses, although this assumption may not hold. The only immune exposure information available for the cohort was CMV serostatus. A further reported finding was that TCR beta sequences accurately predicted the HLA-A and HLA-B alleles for most subjects in the first cohort.

Library creation used the immunoSEQ multiplex PCR assay. A mixture of 60 forward primers for TCR Vbeta segments and 13 reverse primers for TCR Jbeta segments was used in the multiplex PCR. A multiplex PCR assay on genomic DNA amplified the CDR3 region of rearranged TCR beta genes. The Illumina HiSeq System was used to sequence the amplified TCR beta libraries as 87-base-pair reads. On the authors' methods: A later analysis counted tens of millions of unique TCR beta chains across the 550 to 700 repertoires, and roughly 9.9 million of these chains were shared by at least two donors. Raw reads were error-corrected and collapsed into unique sequences by a nearest-neighbor algorithm in which closely related sequences were merged to remove PCR and sequencing errors. CDR3 sequences were aligned to IMGT reference sequences to assign V, D and J gene segments. For a sequence to be retained, a match of at least six nucleotides to both a V gene segment and a J gene segment was required. Rearrangements were classified as productive when the CDR3 lacked stop codons and remained in frame with V and J, and all other rearrangements were classified as non-productive. Following IMGT convention, CDR3 was defined as the stretch from the second conserved V-encoded cysteine up to the conserved J-encoded phenylalanine. The earlier analysis of more than 450 of the donors excluded sequences that lacked an unambiguous match to a single V gene segment. In an earlier analysis of 587 of the donors, V segments were called functional above 56.7% productive rearrangements and were called segregating when the between-donor standard deviation exceeded 5%. A statistical classification framework was built to diagnose cytomegalovirus status from the catalog of TCR beta chain sequences. In a later analysis, V and J genes were assigned by comparing TCR nucleotide sequences against IMGT/GENE-DB human TR gene sequences. In a later analysis, CDR3 sequences and most-parsimonious VDJ recombination scenarios were assigned using the TCRdist pipeline. A later analysis defined each TCR beta chain by its CDR3 amino acid sequence plus V-gene family, and excluded reads lacking a unique V-gene family. A later analysis removed roughly 590 highly shared, low-generation-probability nucleotide sequences to deal with suspected cross-contamination and a sequencing artifact. A later analysis calculated a clonal expansion index for each public chain from normalized within-repertoire ranks of inferred template counts. In a later analysis, generation probabilities were computed with a VDJ recombination model fitted to out-of-frame rearrangements, and the resulting probabilities were checked against IGoR. In a later analysis, hypergeometric tests were used to score TCR-TCR, TCR-HLA and TCR-CMV co-occurrence, with a repertoire-size bias correction applied to TCR pairs. A later analysis estimated false discovery rates by permuting HLA or CMV assignments 20 times. A later analysis grouped co-occurring TCRs with DBSCAN, adding TCRdist sequence similarity when clustering within HLA-allele-positive subsets. Co-occurrence clustering excluded repertoires with fewer than 30,000 or more than 120,000 public chains, plus five with anomalous nucleotide sharing. TCRdb took over this immuneACCESS table, retaining in-frame rearrangements with V and J assigned. Such tables are incomplete; in checked studies, under half of the missing clones stem from an unresolved V gene, and the remainder is unexplained. The V and J calls and clone size are taken from that table; D and trimming were inferred from the DNA. This sample's records show about 110,000 clones. The ten largest clonotypes hold roughly 3.5% of the sample.

The sequenced material came from PBMCs. The source of this sequence is a man aged 18 to 29 in good health and CMV-seronegative.

For the CDR3, the sequence is CASSPRASSYEQYF. The DNA is TGCGCCAGCAGCCCCAGGGCCAGCTCCTACGAGCAGTACTTC. The sequence joins TRBV4-1 to TRBJ2-7, and the D gene may be TRBD1, 5 bases matching. The germline V gene provides CDR1 MGHRA and CDR2 YSYEKL. V gives up 4 bases and J gives up 0 bases, and the segment between their germline ends measures 10 bases. CDR3 length: 14 amino acids, cysteine to phenylalanine. Only CDR3 DNA is held: 42 bases, read in frame from base 1.